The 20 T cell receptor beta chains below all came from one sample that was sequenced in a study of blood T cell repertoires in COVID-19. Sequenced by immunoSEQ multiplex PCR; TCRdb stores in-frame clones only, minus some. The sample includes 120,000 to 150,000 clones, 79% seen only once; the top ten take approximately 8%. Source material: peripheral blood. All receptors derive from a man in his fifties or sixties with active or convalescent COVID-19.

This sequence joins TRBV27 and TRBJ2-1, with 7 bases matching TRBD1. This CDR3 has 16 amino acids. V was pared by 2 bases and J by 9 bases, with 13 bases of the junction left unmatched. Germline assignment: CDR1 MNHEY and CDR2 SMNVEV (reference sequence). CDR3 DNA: TGTGCCAGCAGTTTACTAGCAGGGGGTGGGAGTGCTGAGCAGTTCTTC. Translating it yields CASSLLAGGGSAEQFF.

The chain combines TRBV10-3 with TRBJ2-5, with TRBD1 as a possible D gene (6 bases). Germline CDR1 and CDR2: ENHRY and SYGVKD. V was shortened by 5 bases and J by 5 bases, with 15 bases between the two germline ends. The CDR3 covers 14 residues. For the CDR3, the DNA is TGTGCCATCAGTACCCAGGGGAGTGAGGAGACCCAGTACTTC. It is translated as CAISTQGSEETQYF.

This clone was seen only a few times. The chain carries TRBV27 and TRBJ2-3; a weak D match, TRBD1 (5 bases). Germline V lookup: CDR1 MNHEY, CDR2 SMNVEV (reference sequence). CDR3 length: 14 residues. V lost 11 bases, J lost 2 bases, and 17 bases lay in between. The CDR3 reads CAASRQLYTDTQYF. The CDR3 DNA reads TGTGCCGCCAGCAGACAGCTTTACACAGATACGCAGTATTTT.

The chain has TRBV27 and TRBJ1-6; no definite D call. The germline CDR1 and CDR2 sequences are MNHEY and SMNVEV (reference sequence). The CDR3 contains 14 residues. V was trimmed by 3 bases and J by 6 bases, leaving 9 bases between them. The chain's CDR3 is CASSFGQFNSPLHF. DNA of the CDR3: TGTGCCAGCAGTTTTGGGCAGTTTAATTCACCCCTCCACTTT.

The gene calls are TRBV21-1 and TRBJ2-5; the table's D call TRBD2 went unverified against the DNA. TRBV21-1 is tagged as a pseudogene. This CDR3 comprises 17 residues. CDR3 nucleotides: TGTGCCAGCAGCAAAAACCGACCACTAGCGGACCAAGAGACCCAGTACTTC. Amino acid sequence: CASSKNRPLADQETQYF.

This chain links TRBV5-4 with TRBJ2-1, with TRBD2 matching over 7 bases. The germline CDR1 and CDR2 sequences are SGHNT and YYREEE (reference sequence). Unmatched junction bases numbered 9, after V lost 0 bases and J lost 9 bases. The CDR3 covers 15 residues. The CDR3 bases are TGTGCCAGCAGCTTGGGACTAGCCGGTACGGTTGAGCAGTTCTTC. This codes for CASSLGLAGTVEQFF.

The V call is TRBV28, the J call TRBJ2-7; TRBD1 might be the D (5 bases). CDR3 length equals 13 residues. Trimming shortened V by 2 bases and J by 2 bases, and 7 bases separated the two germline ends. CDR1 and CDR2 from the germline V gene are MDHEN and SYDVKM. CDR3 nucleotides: TGTGCCAGCAGTTTAGGGGCCCCCTACGAGCAGTACTTC. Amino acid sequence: CASSLGAPYEQYF.

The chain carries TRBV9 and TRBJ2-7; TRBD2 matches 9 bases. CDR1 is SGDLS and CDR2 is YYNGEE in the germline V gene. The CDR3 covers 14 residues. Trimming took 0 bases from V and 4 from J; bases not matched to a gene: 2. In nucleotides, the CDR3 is TGTGCCAGCAGCGTAGGGACTAGCGAGTACGAGCAGTACTTC. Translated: CASSVGTSEYEQYF. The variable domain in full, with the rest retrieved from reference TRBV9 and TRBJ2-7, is DSGVTQTPKHLITATGQRVTLRCSPRSGDLSVYWYQQSLDQGLQFLIQYYNGEERAKGNILERFSAQQFPDLHSELNLSSLELGDSALYFCASSVGTSEYEQYFGPGTRLTVT.

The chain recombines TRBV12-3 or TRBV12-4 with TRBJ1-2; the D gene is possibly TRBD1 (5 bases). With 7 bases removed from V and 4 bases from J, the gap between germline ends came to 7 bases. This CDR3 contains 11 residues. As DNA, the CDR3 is TGTGCCAGCACCCAGGGCTATGGCTACACCTTC. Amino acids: CASTQGYGYTF.

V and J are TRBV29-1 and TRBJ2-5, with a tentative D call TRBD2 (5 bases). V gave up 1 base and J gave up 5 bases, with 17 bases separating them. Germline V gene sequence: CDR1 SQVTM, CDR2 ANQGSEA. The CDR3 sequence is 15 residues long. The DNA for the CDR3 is TGCAGCGTTGAAGGCCGGAGGCGTCTTCTCGAGACCCAGTACTTC. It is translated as CSVEGRRRLLETQYF.

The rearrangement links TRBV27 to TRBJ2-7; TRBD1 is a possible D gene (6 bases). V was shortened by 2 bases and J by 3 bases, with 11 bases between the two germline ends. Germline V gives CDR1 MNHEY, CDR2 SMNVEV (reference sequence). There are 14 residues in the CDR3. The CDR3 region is CASSLGQLNYEQYF. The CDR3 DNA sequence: TGTGCCAGCAGTTTAGGACAGTTAAACTACGAGCAGTACTTC.

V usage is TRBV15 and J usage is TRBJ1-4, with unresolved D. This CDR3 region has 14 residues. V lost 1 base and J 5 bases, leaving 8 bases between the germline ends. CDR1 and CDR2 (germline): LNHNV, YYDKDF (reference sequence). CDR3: CATSRAGSNEKLFF. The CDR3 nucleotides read TGTGCCACCAGCAGAGCCGGGTCAAATGAAAAACTGTTTTTT.

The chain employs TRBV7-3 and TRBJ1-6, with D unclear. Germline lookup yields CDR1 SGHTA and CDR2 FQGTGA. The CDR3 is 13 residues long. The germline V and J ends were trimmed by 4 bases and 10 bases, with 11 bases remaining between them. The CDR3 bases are TGTGCCAGCAGCTCCCGACCGGGATCACCCCTCCACTTT. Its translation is CASSSRPGSPLHF.

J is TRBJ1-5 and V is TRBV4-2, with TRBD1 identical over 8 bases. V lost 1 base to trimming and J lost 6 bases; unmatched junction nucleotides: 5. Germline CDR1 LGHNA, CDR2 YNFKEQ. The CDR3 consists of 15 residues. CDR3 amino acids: CASSQVRGPAQPQHF. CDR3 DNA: TGTGCCAGCAGCCAAGTCAGGGGGCCGGCTCAGCCCCAGCATTTT.

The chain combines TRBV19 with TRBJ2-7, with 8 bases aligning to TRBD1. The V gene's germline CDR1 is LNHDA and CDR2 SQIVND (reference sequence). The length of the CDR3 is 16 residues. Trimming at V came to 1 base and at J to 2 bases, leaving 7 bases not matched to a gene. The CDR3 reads CASSIGATGVTYEQYF. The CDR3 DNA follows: TGTGCCAGTAGTATAGGGGCGACAGGGGTTACCTACGAGCAGTACTTC.

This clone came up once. CDR3 in amino acids: CASSVRGQSYNEQFF. CDR3 coding DNA: TGTGCCAGCAGCGTACGGGGACAGTCGTACAATGAGCAGTTCTTC. J is TRBJ2-1 and V is TRBV9, with TRBD1 matching 7 bases. Germline V gene lookup returns CDR1 SGDLS and CDR2 YYNGEE. V shed 1 base, J shed 4 bases, and the junction held 5 bases outside the gene matches. The CDR3 sequence is 15 residues long.

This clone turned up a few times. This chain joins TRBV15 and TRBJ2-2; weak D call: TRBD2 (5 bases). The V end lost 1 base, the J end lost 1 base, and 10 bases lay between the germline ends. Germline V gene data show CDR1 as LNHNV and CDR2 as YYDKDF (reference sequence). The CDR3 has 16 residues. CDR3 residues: CATSRGLSGNTGELFF. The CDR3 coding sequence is TGTGCCACCAGCAGAGGGTTGAGCGGGAACACCGGGGAGCTGTTTTTT.

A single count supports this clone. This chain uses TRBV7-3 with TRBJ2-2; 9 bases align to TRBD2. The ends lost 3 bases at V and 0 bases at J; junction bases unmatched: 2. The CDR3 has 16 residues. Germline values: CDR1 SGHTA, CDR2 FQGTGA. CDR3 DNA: TGTGCCAGCAGCTTGATAGCGGGGGCGAACACCGGGGAGCTGTTTTTT. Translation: CASSLIAGANTGELFF.

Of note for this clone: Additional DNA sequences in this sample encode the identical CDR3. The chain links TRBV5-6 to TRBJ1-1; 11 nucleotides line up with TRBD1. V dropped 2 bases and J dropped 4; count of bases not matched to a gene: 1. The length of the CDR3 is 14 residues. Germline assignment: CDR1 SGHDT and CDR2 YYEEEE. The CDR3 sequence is CASSLGTGGTEAFF. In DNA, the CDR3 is TGTGCCAGCAGCTTAGGGACAGGGGGCACTGAAGCTTTCTTT.

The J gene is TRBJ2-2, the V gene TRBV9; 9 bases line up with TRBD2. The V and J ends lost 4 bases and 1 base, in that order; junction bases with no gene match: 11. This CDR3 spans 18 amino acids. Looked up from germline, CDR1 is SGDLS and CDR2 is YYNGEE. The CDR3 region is CASSPPGIAGENTGELFF. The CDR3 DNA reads TGTGCCAGCAGCCCACCCGGGATAGCGGGAGAGAACACCGGGGAGCTGTTTTTT.